Following are 18 T cell receptor beta chains from one sample sequenced in a study of Graves' ophthalmopathy and Graves' hyperthyroidism. CDR3 regions of TCR beta were amplified from RNA transcripts. In the first round, RT-PCR was carried out with HTBI primers, and a multiplex PCR formed the second round. One entry per CDR3 protein results from TCRdb running MiXCR on the multiplex PCR reads. The top ten clones hold over 3.5% of a sample with 580,000 or so distinct CDR3 sequences, less than 40% of them seen once. Sequenced: peripheral blood or thyroid tissue (not recorded which). Every receptor here comes from an adult man with Graves' hyperthyroidism.

The chain combines TRBV2 with TRBJ1-5; 9 nucleotides line up with TRBD1. Germline V CDR1 and CDR2: SNHLY, FYNNEI. V gave up 3 bases and J gave up 14 bases; unmatched junction bases: 17. The CDR3 length is 16 residues. Here the CDR3 DNA reads TGTGCCAGCAGTGACCTTAGGACAGGGGCGATGACCAATGAGCATTTT. It codes for CASSDLRTGAMTNEHF. The whole variable domain, filled in from reference TRBV2 and TRBJ1-5, reads EPEVTQTPSHQVTQMGQEVILRCVPISNHLYFYWYRQILGQKVEFLVSFYNNEISEKSEIFDDQFSVERPDGSNFTLKIRSTKLEDSAMYFCASSDLRTGAMTNEHFGDGTRLSIL.

This sequence joins TRBV7-8 and TRBJ2-5; a possible D gene is TRBD1 (6 bases). Trimming cost V 5 bases and J 5 bases, with 15 bases left between them. The CDR3 runs to 14 residues. CDR1 and CDR2 from the germline V gene are SGHVS and FQNEAQ. This CDR3 reads CASSIQGRMETQYF. CDR3 nucleotide sequence: TGTGCCAGCAGCATACAGGGTCGTATGGAGACCCAGTACTTC.

This clonotype was seen ten or more times. The chain has TRBV20-1 and TRBJ2-7; tentatively, D is TRBD2 (5 bases). The length of the CDR3 is 15 residues. The germline CDR1 and CDR2 sequences are DFQATT and SNEGSKA (reference sequence). Trimming shortened V by 0 bases and J by 0 bases, and 12 bases separated the two germline ends. The CDR3 DNA sequence: TGCAGTGCTAGAGATCTGAGCGGTAGCTCCTACGAGCAGTACTTC. It codes for CSARDLSGSSYEQYF.

This clonotype has a count of ten or more. The DNA of the CDR3 is TGTGCCAGCAGCCTAGAGACAGGCGAGAACACTGAAGCTTTCTTT. Protein: CASSLETGENTEAFF. The chain carries TRBV6-1 and TRBJ1-1, with D maybe TRBD1 (6 bases). Germline V gives CDR1 MNHNS, CDR2 SASEGT. The CDR3 contains 15 residues. Trimming pared 6 bases from V and 1 base from J, leaving 15 bases between.

The table lists this clonotype with many counts. The V and J genes are TRBV6-1 and TRBJ1-6; 7 positions match TRBD1. Per the germline V gene, CDR1 is MNHNS and CDR2 is SASEGT. Unmatched junction bases numbered 8, after V lost 6 bases and J lost 9 bases. This CDR3 spans 14 amino acids. CDR3 loop: CASRGTGAASPLHF. The CDR3 DNA reads TGTGCCAGCAGAGGAACAGGGGCCGCTTCACCCCTCCACTTT.

This clonotype appeared many times. The chain is built from TRBV10-1 and TRBJ2-5; no clear D gene. V lost 3 bases, J lost 2 bases, and 10 bases lay in between. The CDR3 covers 14 residues. Germline V gene lookup returns CDR1 WNHNN and CDR2 SYGVQD (reference sequence). The CDR3 protein is CASSDTAAQETQYF. The DNA of the CDR3 is TGCGCCAGCAGTGATACAGCAGCACAAGAGACCCAGTACTTC.

Ten or more counts support this clonotype. V and J are TRBV7-2 and TRBJ1-2; D gene uncertain. The CDR3 has 13 residues. V was shortened by 3 bases and J by 7 bases, with 12 bases between the two germline ends. Germline-derived CDR1 and CDR2 are SGHTA and FQGNSA. CDR3: CASSLTELGGYTF. DNA for the CDR3: TGTGCCAGCAGCTTGACGGAGCTGGGTGGCTACACCTTC. The complete variable domain, with remaining parts taken from reference TRBV7-2 and TRBJ1-2, reads GAGVSQSPSNKVTEKGKDVELRCDPISGHTALYWYRQSLGQGLEFLIYFQGNSAPDKSGLPSDRFSAERTGGSVSTLTIQRTQQEDSAVYLCASSLTELGGYTFGSGTRLTVV.

The chain joins TRBV5-6 to TRBJ1-4, with 8 bases identical to TRBD1. The J segment lost 1 base and the V segment lost 4 bases, leaving 3 bases of the junction unmatched. The CDR3 spans 15 residues. The germline V gene has CDR1 SGHDT and CDR2 YYEEEE. The DNA for the CDR3 is TGTGCCAGCAGCCCCACAGGGGGAACTAATGAAAAACTGTTTTTT. It encodes CASSPTGGTNEKLFF.

The sample holds many counts of this clonotype. The chain joins TRBV7-8 to TRBJ1-2; TRBD1 matches at 7 bases. Germline CDR1 SGHVS, CDR2 FQNEAQ. The CDR3 covers 16 residues. Losses at the gene ends were 4 bases for V and 1 base for J; bases not matched to a gene: 9. Written as DNA, the CDR3 is TGTGCCAGCAGCTCAAACAGGGGTCTTCATAACTATGGCTACACCTTC. Its protein is CASSSNRGLHNYGYTF. The whole variable domain, remainder taken from reference TRBV7-8 and TRBJ1-2, is GAGVSQSPRYKVAKRGQDVALRCDPISGHVSLFWYQQALGQGPEFLTYFQNEAQLDKSGLPSDRFFAERPEGSVSTLKIQRTQQEDSAVYLCASSSNRGLHNYGYTFGSGTRLTVV.

This clonotype showed up many times. V gene TRBV20-1 combines with J gene TRBJ2-2; the D gene could be TRBD1 or TRBD2 (6 bases each). The V gene lost 5 bases and the J gene lost 4 bases, with 11 bases spanning the gap. Germline loops: CDR1 DFQATT, CDR2 SNEGSKA (reference sequence). CDR3 length equals 13 residues. Here the CDR3 DNA reads TGCAGTGCTTGGACAGCGGGCACCGGGGAGCTGTTTTTT. This codes for CSAWTAGTGELFF.

The chain employs TRBV12-3 or TRBV12-4 and TRBJ2-7; D may correspond to TRBD1 or TRBD2 (5 bases each). Trimming removed 5 bases at V and 6 bases at J, with 32 bases between. The CDR3 consists of 19 residues. The CDR3 sequence: CASSTRDHWSDPPLSEQYF. DNA of the CDR3: TGTGCCAGCAGTACTCGGGACCATTGGTCGGACCCCCCTCTTTCCGAGCAGTACTTC.

This clonotype came up many times. This chain uses TRBV5-1 with TRBJ1-6; 7 bases are shared with TRBD1. The germline gives CDR1 SGHRS, CDR2 YFSETQ. Trimming took 1 base from V and 5 from J; bases not matched to a gene: 0. The CDR3 runs 14 residues. Here the CDR3 reads CASSLQGDNSPLHF. The CDR3 bases are TGCGCCAGCAGCTTGCAGGGGGATAATTCACCCCTCCACTTT.

This clonotype showed up just a few times. The rearrangement uses TRBV12-3 or TRBV12-4 and TRBJ2-2; possibly TRBD1 or TRBD2 for D (5 bases each). The CDR3 sequence is 16 residues long. V shed 4 bases and J shed 3 bases, with 15 bases lying between them. For the CDR3, the DNA is TGTGCCAGCAGTTACGCCCGGGACGACCACACCGGGGAGCTGTTTTTT. This encodes CASSYARDDHTGELFF.

This clonotype came up once. Just one base apart from a much larger clone, this may be a read error. The CDR3 does not close with the conserved phenylalanine or tryptophan, likely indicating a read error. The V gene is TRBV20-1, the J gene TRBJ1-1; D remains unclear. The CDR3 has 13 residues. Germline V CDR1 and CDR2: DFQATT, SNEGSKA (reference sequence). V gave up 0 bases and J gave up 6 bases, with 11 bases separating them. CDR3 region: CSARDPGVPEAFL. Written as DNA, the CDR3 is TGCAGTGCTAGAGATCCGGGAGTGCCTGAAGCTTTCCTT.

The sample holds many counts of this clonotype. V gene TRBV4-1 combines with J gene TRBJ2-5; D is perhaps TRBD1 (5 bases). The CDR3 sequence is 16 residues long. In germline, CDR1 is MGHRA, CDR2 YSYEKL. Trimming left V 1 base short and J 1 base short, with 13 bases between. The CDR3 spells CASSQVRQGSQETQYF. The CDR3 coding sequence is TGCGCCAGCAGCCAAGTAAGGCAGGGTTCCCAAGAGACCCAGTACTTC.

The sample holds many counts of this clonotype. Mismatch with germline at one junction end may stem from a read error. The rearrangement links TRBV9 to TRBJ1-2, with D uncertain. The CDR3 length is 12 residues. In germline, CDR1 is SGDLS, CDR2 YYNGEE. The DNA of the CDR3 is TGTGCCAGCAGCGATAGGATGTATGGCCACACCTTC. It codes for CASSDRMYGHTF.

The rearrangement links TRBV29-1 to TRBJ2-7; TRBD2 matches 14 bases. Germline values: CDR1 SQVTM, CDR2 ANQGSEA. The CDR3 runs to 16 residues. V shed 6 bases, J shed 2 bases, and the junction held 9 bases outside the gene matches. The CDR3 sequence is CSVSGLAGGETYEQYF. DNA for the CDR3: TGCAGCGTCTCCGGACTAGCGGGGGGAGAGACCTACGAGCAGTACTTC.

This chain uses TRBV20-1 with TRBJ1-5; a possible D gene is TRBD1 (5 bases). Trimming removed 6 bases at V and 1 base at J, with 16 bases between. Germline assignment: CDR1 DFQATT and CDR2 SNEGSKA (reference sequence). There are 15 residues in the CDR3. The CDR3 nucleotides read TGCAGTGCCAGCAGTCCCCGGGACAGCAATCAGCCCCAGCATTTT. Its protein product is CSASSPRDSNQPQHF.